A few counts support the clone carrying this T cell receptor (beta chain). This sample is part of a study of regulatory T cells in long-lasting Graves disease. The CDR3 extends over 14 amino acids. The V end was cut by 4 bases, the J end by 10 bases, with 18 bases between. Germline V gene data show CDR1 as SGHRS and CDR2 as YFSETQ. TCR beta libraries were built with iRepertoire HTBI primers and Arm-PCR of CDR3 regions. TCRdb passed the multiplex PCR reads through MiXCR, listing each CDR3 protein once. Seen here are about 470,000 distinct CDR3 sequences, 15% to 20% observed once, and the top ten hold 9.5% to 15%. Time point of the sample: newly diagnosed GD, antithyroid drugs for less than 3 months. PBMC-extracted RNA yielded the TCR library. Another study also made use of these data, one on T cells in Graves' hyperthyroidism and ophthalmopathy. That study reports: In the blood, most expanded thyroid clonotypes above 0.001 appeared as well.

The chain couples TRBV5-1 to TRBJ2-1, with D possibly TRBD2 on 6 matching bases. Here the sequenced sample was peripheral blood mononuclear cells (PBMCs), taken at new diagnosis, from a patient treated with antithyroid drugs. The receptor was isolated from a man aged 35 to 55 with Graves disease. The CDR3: CASSGAGRSREQFF. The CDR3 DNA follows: TGCGCCAGCAGCGGAGCGGGTAGGAGTAGGGAGCAGTTCTTC.